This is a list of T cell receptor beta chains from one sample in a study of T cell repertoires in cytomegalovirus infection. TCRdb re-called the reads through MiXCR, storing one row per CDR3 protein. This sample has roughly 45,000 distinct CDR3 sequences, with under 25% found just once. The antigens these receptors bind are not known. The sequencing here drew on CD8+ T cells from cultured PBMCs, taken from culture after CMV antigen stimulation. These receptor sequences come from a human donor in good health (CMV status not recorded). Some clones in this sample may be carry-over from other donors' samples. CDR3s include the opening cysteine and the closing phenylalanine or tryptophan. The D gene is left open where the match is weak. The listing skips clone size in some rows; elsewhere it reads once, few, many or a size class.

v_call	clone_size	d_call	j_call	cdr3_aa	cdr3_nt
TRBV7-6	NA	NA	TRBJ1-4	CASSLDFSGEKLFF	TGTGCCAGCAGCTTGGATTTTTCCGGGGAAAAACTGTTTTTT
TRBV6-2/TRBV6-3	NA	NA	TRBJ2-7	CASSYRRGLGDEQYF	TGTGCCAGCAGTTACCGGAGGGGGTTAGGAGACGAGCAGTACTTC
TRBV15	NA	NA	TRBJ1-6	CVQGSSYNSPLHF	TGCGTCCAGGGTAGCTCCTATAATTCACCCCTCCACTTT
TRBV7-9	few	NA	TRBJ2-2	CASSSPSGPNTGELFF	TGTGCCAGCAGCAGTCCCTCAGGCCCGAACACCGGGGAGCTGTTTTTT
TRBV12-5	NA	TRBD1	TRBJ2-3	CASDPGTGVNPLTDTQYF	TGTGCTAGTGACCCCGGGACAGGGGTCAACCCCCTCACAGATACGCAGTATTTT
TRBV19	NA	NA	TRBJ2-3	CASSIVGEITDTQYF	TGTGCCAGTAGTATAGTCGGAGAAATCACAGATACGCAGTATTTT
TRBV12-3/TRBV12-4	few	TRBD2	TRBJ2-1	CASSLAGGRLSTEQFF	TGTGCCAGCAGTCTAGCCGGGGGGAGGTTGAGTACTGAGCAGTTCTTC
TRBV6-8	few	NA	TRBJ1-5	CASSPSSSNQPQHF	TGTGCCAGCAGCCCCTCCTCGAGCAATCAGCCCCAGCATTTT
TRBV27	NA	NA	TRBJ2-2	CASSIRSGELFF	TGTGCCAGCAGTATTCGGTCCGGGGAGCTGTTTTTT
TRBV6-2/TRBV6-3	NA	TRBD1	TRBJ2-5	CASSRPTGEEETQYF	TGTGCCAGCAGTCGCCCGACAGGGGAGGAGGAGACCCAGTACTTC
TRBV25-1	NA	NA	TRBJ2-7	CASSDYNRVGSYEQYF	TGTGCCAGCAGTGACTATAACAGGGTAGGCTCCTACGAGCAGTACTTC
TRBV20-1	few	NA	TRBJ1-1	CSARDQLVHDNTEAFF	TGCAGTGCTAGAGATCAGTTGGTGCACGATAACACTGAAGCTTTCTTT
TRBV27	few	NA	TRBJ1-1	CASSLGPANTEAFF	TGTGCCAGCAGTTTGGGGCCAGCGAACACTGAAGCTTTCTTT
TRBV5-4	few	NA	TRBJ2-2	CASSFFSGANTGELFF	TGTGCCAGCAGCTTCTTTAGCGGCGCGAACACCGGGGAGCTGTTTTTT
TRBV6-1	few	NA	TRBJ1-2	CASSAWRGREPNYGYTF	TGTGCCAGCAGTGCGTGGAGGGGCAGGGAGCCAAACTATGGCTACACCTTC
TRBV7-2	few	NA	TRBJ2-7	CASSFPTSASSYEQYF	TGTGCCAGCAGCTTTCCGACTAGTGCAAGCTCCTACGAGCAGTACTTC
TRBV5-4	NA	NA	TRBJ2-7	CASSFGPPGFGSSYEQYF	TGTGCCAGCAGCTTTGGACCCCCAGGGTTCGGAAGCTCCTACGAGCAGTACTTC
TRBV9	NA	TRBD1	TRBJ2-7	CASSVAGDRYGEQYF	TGTGCCAGCAGCGTAGCTGGGGACAGGTACGGCGAGCAGTACTTC
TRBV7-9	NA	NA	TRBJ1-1	CASSYLIGEAFF	TGTGCCAGCAGCTATCTTATAGGTGAAGCTTTCTTT
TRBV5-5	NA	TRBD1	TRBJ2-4	CASSEEAGGRDIQYF	TGTGCCAGCAGCGAGGAGGCAGGGGGCAGAGACATTCAGTACTTC
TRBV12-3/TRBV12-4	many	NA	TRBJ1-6	CASSFAPNSPLHF	TGTGCCAGCAGTTTCGCCCCTAATTCACCCCTCCACTTT
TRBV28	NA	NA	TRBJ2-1	CASSIRPQTYNEQFF	TGTGCCAGCAGCATCCGCCCCCAGACCTACAATGAGCAGTTCTTC
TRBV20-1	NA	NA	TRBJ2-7	CSAEPREGAYEQYF	TGCAGTGCTGAGCCGAGGGAGGGGGCCTACGAGCAGTACTTC
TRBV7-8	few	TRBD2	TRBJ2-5	CASSLGLAGGPSGETQYF	TGTGCCAGCAGCTTAGGACTAGCGGGGGGGCCCTCCGGAGAGACCCAGTACTTC
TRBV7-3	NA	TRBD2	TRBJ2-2	CASSPHGLENTGELFF	TGTGCCAGCAGCCCACACGGACTAGAGAACACCGGGGAGCTGTTTTTT
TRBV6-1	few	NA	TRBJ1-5	CASSEVVGEGNQPQHF	TGTGCCAGCAGTGAAGTGGTAGGGGAGGGCAATCAGCCCCAGCATTTT
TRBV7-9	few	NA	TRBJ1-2	CASKVGGAYGYTF	TGTGCCAGCAAAGTCGGGGGCGCATATGGCTACACCTTC
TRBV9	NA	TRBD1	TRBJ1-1	CASSVVGQGATEAFF	TGTGCCAGCAGCGTAGTAGGTCAGGGGGCGACTGAAGCTTTCTTT
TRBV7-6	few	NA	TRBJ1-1	CASAPFQGTEAFF	TGTGCCAGCGCCCCTTTTCAGGGTACTGAAGCTTTCTTT
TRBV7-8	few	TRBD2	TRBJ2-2	CASSSAGGAGELFF	TGTGCCAGCAGTTCTGCGGGGGGCGCCGGGGAGCTGTTTTTT
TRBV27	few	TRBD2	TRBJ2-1	CASSLFTSGLSYNEQFF	TGTGCCAGCAGTTTATTCACTAGCGGGCTCTCCTACAATGAGCAGTTCTTC
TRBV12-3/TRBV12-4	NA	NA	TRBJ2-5	CASSFLGARETQYF	TGTGCCAGCAGTTTTCTAGGGGCAAGGGAGACCCAGTACTTC
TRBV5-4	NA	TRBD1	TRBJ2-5	CASSLQGAPVETQYF	TGTGCCAGCAGCTTGCAGGGGGCGCCGGTCGAGACCCAGTACTTC
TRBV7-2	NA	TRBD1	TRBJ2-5	CASSISRGQGETQYF	TGTGCCAGCAGCATTTCGAGGGGACAGGGAGAGACCCAGTACTTC
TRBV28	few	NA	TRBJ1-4	CATAGRSEKLFF	TGTGCCACCGCGGGGCGTAGTGAAAAACTGTTTTTT
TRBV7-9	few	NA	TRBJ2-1	CASSFTRKEGNEQFF	TGTGCCAGCAGCTTCACTAGGAAAGAAGGCAATGAGCAGTTCTTC
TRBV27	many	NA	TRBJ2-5	CASSLETQYF	TGTGCCAGCAGTTTAGAGACCCAGTACTTC
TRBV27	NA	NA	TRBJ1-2	CASSFSSPRTLYGYTF	TGTGCCAGCAGTTTCTCCTCCCCCCGGACTTTGTATGGCTACACCTTC